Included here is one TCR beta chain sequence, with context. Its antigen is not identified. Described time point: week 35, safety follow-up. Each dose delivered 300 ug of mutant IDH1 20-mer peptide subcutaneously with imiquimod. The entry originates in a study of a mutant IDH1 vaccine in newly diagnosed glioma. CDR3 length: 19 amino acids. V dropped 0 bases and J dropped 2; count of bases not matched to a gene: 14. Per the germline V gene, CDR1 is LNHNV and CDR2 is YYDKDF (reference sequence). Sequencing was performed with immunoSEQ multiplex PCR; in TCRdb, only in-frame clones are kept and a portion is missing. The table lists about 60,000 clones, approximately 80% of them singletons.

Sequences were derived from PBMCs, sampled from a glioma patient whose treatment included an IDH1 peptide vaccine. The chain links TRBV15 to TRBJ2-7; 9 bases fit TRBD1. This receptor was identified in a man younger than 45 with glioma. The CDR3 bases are TGTGCCACCAGCAGAGACCCCATTACAGGGGGCGGCTATGCCTACGAGCAGTACTTC. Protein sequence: CATSRDPITGGGYAYEQYF.